This note documents a single TCR beta chain sequence. The antigen is undetermined. One end of the junction fails to match germline, which may point to a read error. The record originates from a study of T cell responses to AZD1222 COVID-19 vaccine. Turning to the study itself: Pooling was applied to second doses at about 4 or about 12 weeks.

Only in-frame clones appear in the TCRdb table, and some are missing; sequencing was by immunoSEQ multiplex PCR. The sample holds 110,000 or so clones, 80% to 90% seen once. The CDR3 runs to 17 residues. The germline V gene has CDR1 SSHAT and CDR2 FNYEAQ (reference sequence). Whole-study findings and limits: Reportedly, nearly half the spike-specific TCRs target unmutated variant regions. Spike-wide vaccine-associated CD4 TCRs dominated at 160-218 and 743-854.

This TCR was sampled from an adult in good health. The sample in question was peripheral blood, obtained on day 0 of AZD1222 vaccination. The chain employs TRBV7-7 and TRBJ2-1; weak D call: TRBD2 (5 bases). CDR3 DNA: TGTGCTAGCAGCTTAGCGAGCGGATTAAGCTCCTACAATGAGCAGTTCTTC. It codes for CASSLASGLSSYNEQFF.